Ten or more counts support the clone carrying this TCR beta chain. Looked up from germline, CDR1 is MNHNS and CDR2 is SASEGT. V lost 6 bases, J lost 1 base, and 7 bases lay in between. This CDR3 comprises 12 residues. The entry originates in a study of regulatory T cells in long-lasting Graves disease. Study in general: With positive TSH receptor antibodies and over 5 years of antithyroid drugs, Graves' disease was considered persistent.

This sample's time point: persistent/refractory GD, antithyroid drugs over 5 years with positive TRAb. There was RNA extracted from PBMCs, and the TCR library was made from it. Arm-PCR of CDR3 regions and iRepertoire HTBI primers were used to build TCR beta libraries. TCRdb re-called the multiplex PCR reads with MiXCR, one entry per CDR3 protein. The sample lists about half a million distinct CDR3 sequences; approximately 23% were seen once. The material sequenced was peripheral blood mononuclear cells (PBMCs), taken when the disease was refractory, from a patient treated with antithyroid drugs. This receptor was taken from a female donor with Graves disease. The V gene is TRBV6-1, the J gene TRBJ2-7, with D hard to call. This CDR3 reads CASRPESYEQYF. CDR3 DNA sequence: TGTGCCAGCAGGCCCGAATCCTACGAGCAGTACTTC.